This T cell receptor beta chain appears in the sequencing data of a study of human CD8 memory T cell subsets (dated by TCRdb to about 2020). For context, the study as a whole: To assess how stem-like (TSTEM), progenitor exhausted-like (TPEX) and effector memory CD8+ T cell subsets are clonally related, the TCRbeta repertoires of these three subsets were compared. TCRbeta repertoires were obtained from a handful of donors, each contributing TSTEM, TPEX and effector memory subsets.

As for this clonotype: Its specific antigen is unknown.

A Human TCR Profiling Kit was used to prepare UMI-labeled 5' RACE TCRbeta libraries. The same number of PCR cycles was used to prepare all TCRbeta libraries in parallel. The authors' analysis ran thus. The number of functional CDR3beta clonotypes in each TCRbeta library ranged from about 2,800 to 18,000. MIGEC 1.2.9 was used for UMI extraction and consensus assembly, with a minimum of three reads required per UMI. In-frame CDR3beta repertoires were extracted with MiXCR 3.0.3. Each sample was downsampled to 42,000 randomly selected UMIs before diversity metrics were computed in VDJtools 1.2.1. For each sample pair, the repertoire overlap metrics D, R and F2 were calculated in VDJtools using the top 3,000 clones. TCRdb reprocessed the reads, so every CDR3 protein sequence counts as one entry and DNA is not shown. The V and J calls and clone size are TCRdb's, not the authors'. This sample's table carries about 10,000 distinct CDR3 sequences. The ten most abundant clones make up 20% of the sample.

Density gradient separation was used to isolate peripheral blood mononuclear cells from healthy donor buffy coats. In the study, negative magnetic separation with EasySep or MojoSort CD8+ T cell isolation kits was used to enrich total CD8+ T cells. For each subset, total RNA was extracted using an RNeasy Mini Kit from duplicate vials of about 150,000 sorted CD8+ T cells. PBMCs were used either fresh or after being cryopreserved in fetal bovine serum containing roughly 10% DMSO. Fluorescence-activated cell sorting on a FACSAria III was used to sort the CD8+ T cell subsets to purity. Study-wide findings and limitations: Sequencing was limited to TCRbeta chains, and the repertoire comparisons were based on about 6 donors analyzed with paired t-tests and Bonferroni correction. Based on Chao1 estimates, TSTEM subsets appeared to have greater repertoire diversity than TPEX subsets, which could potentially reflect a broader range of specificities. The stem-like TSTEM and TPEX subsets each shared clonotypes with effector memory cells, but the TSTEM and TPEX repertoires had minimal overlap with each other, suggesting distinct antigen spectra. Similarly high normalized Shannon-Wiener diversity was shown by TSTEM and TPEX subsets, whereas comparatively lower diversity was seen in effector memory subsets.

Reading the germline V gene gives CDR1 MDHEN and CDR2 SYDVKM. The cysteine opens and the phenylalanine closes a CDR3 of 17 amino acids. DNA is not recorded here. This clonotype was obtained from a human donor in good health. Recombination linked TRBV28 to TRBJ2-7; as DNA is missing, the TRBD2 call by TCRdb cannot be tested. Specimen: CD8+ T cells from PBMCs. The CDR3: CASSSRDSNLSRDEQYF. The full variable domain, with segments outside the CDR3 supplied by the reference TRBV28 and TRBJ2-7 proteins, appears as DVKVTQSSRYLVKRTGEKVFLECVQDMDHENMFWYRQDPGLGLRLIYFSYDVKMKEKGDIPEGYSVSREKKERFSLILESASTNQTSMYLCASSSRDSNLSRDEQYFGPGTRLTVT.